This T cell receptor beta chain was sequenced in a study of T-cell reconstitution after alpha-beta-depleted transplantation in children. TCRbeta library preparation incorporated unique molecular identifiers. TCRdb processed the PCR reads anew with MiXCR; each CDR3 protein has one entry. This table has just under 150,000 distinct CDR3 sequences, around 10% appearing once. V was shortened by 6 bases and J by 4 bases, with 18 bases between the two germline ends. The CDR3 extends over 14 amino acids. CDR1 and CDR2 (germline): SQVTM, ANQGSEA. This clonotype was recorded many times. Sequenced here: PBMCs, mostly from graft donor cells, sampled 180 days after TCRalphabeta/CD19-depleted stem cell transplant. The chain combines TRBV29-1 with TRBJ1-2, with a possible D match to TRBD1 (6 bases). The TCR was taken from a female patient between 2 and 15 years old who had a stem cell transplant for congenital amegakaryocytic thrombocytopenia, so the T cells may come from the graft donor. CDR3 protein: CSVELPGVGYGYTF. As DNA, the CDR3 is TGCAGCGTCGAACTGCCAGGGGTTGGCTATGGCTACACCTTC.